This T cell receptor beta chain was found in a study of glioma-infiltrating T cells after dendritic cell vaccination. Time point given: after dendritic cell vaccination, including at tumor progression/relapse. The CDR3 sequence is 13 residues long. Germline V CDR1 and CDR2: LGHNT, FRNRAP. The germline V and J ends were trimmed by 2 bases and 4 bases, with 8 bases remaining between them. Profiled with immunoSEQ multiplex PCR; TCRdb holds only in-frame clones, not every one. Among over 55,000 clones listed, about 79% were seen once. Sequences were derived from blood, sampled after dendritic cell vaccination. This sequence was found in a human donor with glioblastoma. This rearrangement joins TRBV12-5 to TRBJ1-1, with a possible D match to TRBD1 (5 bases). DNA of the CDR3: TGTGCTAGTGGTTTGCTAGACAGCACTGAAGCTTTCTTT. As protein: CASGLLDSTEAFF.